Shown below are 9 T cell receptor beta chains from a single sample sequenced in a study of cytomegalovirus exposure and HLA in healthy donors. Here immunoSEQ multiplex PCR was the method, and the copy in TCRdb shows in-frame clones only, minus some. In the table there are 130,000 to 150,000 clones, about 87% of which are singletons. The sequenced material came from PBMCs. These receptors all stem from a man younger than 30 in good health and CMV-seropositive.

The genes are TRBV7-9 and TRBJ2-1; possibly TRBD2 for D (6 bases). CDR1 SEHNR and CDR2 FQNEAQ come from the germline V gene (reference sequence). The CDR3 is 14 residues long. Trimming cost V 5 bases and J 10 bases, with 18 bases left between them. The CDR3 region has the DNA TGTGCCAGCAGCACAATGCCTCTAGCGCGGGAGCAGTTCTTC. This sequence encodes CASSTMPLAREQFF.

This chain uses TRBV6-6 with TRBJ1-1, with a weak D call TRBD1 (6 bases). The CDR3 sequence is 14 residues long. Trimming took 6 bases from V and 6 from J, leaving 17 bases between them. The germline gives CDR1 MNHNY, CDR2 SVGAGI (reference sequence). CDR3 nucleotides: TGTGCCAGCAGATACGAGGGGGTAGCCGCTGAAGCTTTCTTT. Protein sequence: CASRYEGVAAEAFF.

The chain joins TRBV7-2 to TRBJ1-4; the D gene is possibly TRBD1 (5 bases). The CDR3 length is 13 residues. CDR1 is SGHTA and CDR2 is FQGNSA in the germline V gene. V was pared by 5 bases and J by 6 bases, with 10 bases between. The CDR3, as DNA: TGTGCCAGCAGCGGGCAGGGCTATGAAAAACTGTTTTTT. Translated, it gives CASSGQGYEKLFF.

V and J are TRBV4-1 and TRBJ1-5, with 12 bases that match TRBD1. Germline assignment: CDR1 MGHRA and CDR2 YSYEKL. V lost 4 bases to trimming and J lost 6 bases; unmatched junction nucleotides: 4. The CDR3 covers 15 residues. In nucleotides, the CDR3 is TGCGCCAGCAGCCCCGGGACAGGGGGCGGTCAGCCCCAGCATTTT. Its translation is CASSPGTGGGQPQHF.

The CDR3 loop reads CASSPRTAYNYGYTF. The CDR3 DNA is TGTGCCAGCTCCCCGCGGACAGCATATAACTATGGCTACACCTTC. This chain uses TRBV18 with TRBJ1-2; D is possibly TRBD1 (6 bases). Germline V lookup: CDR1 KGHSH, CDR2 LQKENI. Trimming shortened V by 6 bases and J by 1 base, and 15 bases separated the two germline ends. The CDR3 runs to 15 residues.

The chain joins TRBV2 to TRBJ1-4; weak D call: TRBD1 (6 bases). Trimming took off 3 bases at V and 16 bases at J, with 12 bases between the two ends. Germline CDR1 SNHLY, CDR2 FYNNEI. The CDR3 covers 11 residues. The CDR3: CASSEVTGRFF. CDR3 sequence (DNA): TGTGCCAGCAGTGAGGTAACAGGGAGGTTTTTT.

V and J are TRBV6-5 and TRBJ2-3; 8 bases map to TRBD1. The CDR3 length is 15 residues. J lost 1 base, V lost 5 bases, and 5 bases had no gene match. Germline lookup yields CDR1 MNHEY and CDR2 SVGAGI. The CDR3 protein is CASSRTGIGTDTQYF. The CDR3 nucleotides are TGTGCCAGCAGTAGGACAGGGATTGGCACAGATACGCAGTATTTT.

This clone appeared once. This chain links TRBV6-1 with TRBJ2-2; tentative D call: TRBD1 (5 bases). This CDR3 is built from 14 residues. V dropped 7 bases and J dropped 1 base, with 10 bases sitting between them. The germline CDR1 and CDR2 sequences are MNHNS and SASEGT. Written as DNA, the CDR3 is TGTGCCAGCACCTGGGGCGGGAACACCGGGGAGCTGTTTTTT. This sequence encodes CASTWGGNTGELFF.

The V gene is TRBV30, the J gene TRBJ2-1; D is perhaps TRBD1 (5 bases). This CDR3 contains 13 residues. Looked up from germline, CDR1 is GTSNPN and CDR2 is SVGIG (reference sequence). V dropped 2 bases and J dropped 4 bases, with 9 bases sitting between them. CDR3 nucleotides: TGTGCCTGGAGTAAGGACATATACAATGAGCAGTTCTTC. It encodes CAWSKDIYNEQFF.